Below, 10 T cell receptor beta chains from the same sample are listed, as sequenced in a study of T cells in Graves' hyperthyroidism and ophthalmopathy. Regions amplified from RNA transcripts were the TCR beta CDR3 regions. The primer set for the first-round RT-PCR of the TCR CDR3 was HTBI. MiXCR, run by TCRdb on the multiplex PCR reads, gives a single entry per CDR3 protein. The sample holds 400,000 to 500,000 distinct CDR3 sequences; roughly 15% are singletons and the top ten take 5.3%. Sequenced: blood. The receptor source for this set is a woman aged 18-29 years with Graves' hyperthyroidism.

As concerns this clonotype: A read error may be the cause here, since a much bigger clone is one base away. J is TRBJ2-2 and V is TRBV18, with no clear D. Germline V gene data show CDR1 as KGHSH and CDR2 as LQKENI. The CDR3 is made up of 14 amino acids. DNA of the CDR3: TGTGCCAGCTCAACACCGGCGAACACCGGGGAGCTGTTTTTT. This codes for CASSTPANTGELFF.

This clonotype appeared many times. J is TRBJ1-1 and V is TRBV5-6; 7 bases are shared with TRBD1. Looked up from germline, CDR1 is SGHDT and CDR2 is YYEEEE. The CDR3 spans 16 residues. J was trimmed by 0 bases and V by 3 bases; bases with no gene match: 8. The chain's CDR3 is CASSYVDRPLNTEAFF. CDR3 DNA: TGTGCCAGCAGCTACGTGGACAGGCCCTTGAACACTGAAGCTTTCTTT. The full variable domain, completed using reference TRBV5-6 and TRBJ1-1, is DAGVTQSPTHLIKTRGQQVTLRCSPKSGHDTVSWYQQALGQGPQFIFQYYEEEERQRGNFPDRFSGHQFPNYSSELNVNALLLGDSALYLCASSYVDRPLNTEAFFGQGTRLTVV.

Comments on this clonotype: A much larger clone differs from this one at a single base, so this may be a read error. The chain recombines TRBV3-1 with TRBJ1-2, with 7 bases fitting TRBD1. Germline V CDR1 and CDR2: LGHDT, YNNKEL (reference sequence). The V gene end was trimmed by 5 bases and the J gene end by 6 bases; junction bases not matched to a gene: 6. The CDR3 covers 13 residues. The CDR3 region is CASSGHRGNGYTF. In nucleotides, the CDR3 is TGTGCCAGCAGCGGGCACAGGGGAAATGGCTACACCTTC.

This clonotype occurred many times. The chain recombines TRBV16 with TRBJ2-3, with D unresolved. Per the germline V gene, CDR1 is KGHSY and CDR2 is FQNENV. Trimming pared 5 bases from V and 1 base from J, leaving 13 bases between. CDR3 size: 15 residues. The CDR3 here is CASSSPSWGTDTQYF. The CDR3 DNA is TGTGCCAGCAGCTCTCCGTCATGGGGCACAGATACGCAGTATTTT.

V usage is TRBV20-1 and J usage is TRBJ2-1; 7 bases align to TRBD2. This CDR3 region has 13 residues. V shed 6 bases, J shed 7 bases, and the junction held 9 bases outside the gene matches. Germline V lookup: CDR1 DFQATT, CDR2 SNEGSKA (reference sequence). The CDR3 sequence: CSAGGSVRNEQFF. CDR3 DNA sequence: TGCAGTGCGGGGGGGTCTGTAAGGAATGAGCAGTTCTTC.

This clonotype was counted at least ten times. The chain has TRBV5-1 and TRBJ1-6, with TRBD1 matching over 8 bases. With 4 bases clipped from V and 9 bases from J, the junction kept 3 bases outside the gene matches. CDR1 and CDR2 from the germline V gene are SGHRS and YFSETQ. The CDR3 has 13 residues. The chain's CDR3 is CASSGQGRSPLHF. Written as DNA, the CDR3 is TGCGCCAGCAGCGGACAGGGTCGTTCACCCCTCCACTTT.

This clonotype has at least ten counts. The chain joins TRBV3-1 to TRBJ1-1; no reliable D call. V was shortened by 1 base and J by 0 bases, with 6 bases between the two germline ends. The CDR3 consists of 14 residues. Germline values: CDR1 LGHDT, CDR2 YNNKEL (reference sequence). As DNA, the CDR3 is TGTGCCAGCAGCCAAGGGCGGATGAACACTGAAGCTTTCTTT. Translating gives CASSQGRMNTEAFF.

The sample holds many counts of this clonotype. The chain recombines TRBV30 with TRBJ1-2; tentatively, D is TRBD1 (6 bases). Germline-derived CDR1 and CDR2 are GTSNPN and SVGIG (reference sequence). The CDR3 covers 14 residues. Trimming left V 5 bases short and J 6 bases short, with 19 bases between. CDR3 DNA sequence: TGTGCCTGGGCACCTCTGACAGGAATAGATGGCTACACCTTC. As protein: CAWAPLTGIDGYTF.

This chain connects TRBV10-2 to TRBJ1-5; 7 nucleotides match TRBD1. This CDR3 is built from 14 residues. The germline V gene encodes CDR1 WSHSY and CDR2 SAAADI. The V and J ends lost 8 bases and 6 bases, in that order; junction bases with no gene match: 10. This CDR3 reads CASGELGQAQPQHF. In DNA form, the CDR3 reads TGCGCCAGCGGGGAACTTGGACAGGCTCAGCCCCAGCATTTT.

This clonotype was recorded many times. This rearrangement joins TRBV27 to TRBJ2-1; 14 bases match TRBD2. V shed 6 bases, J shed 8 bases, and the junction held 9 bases outside the gene matches. From germline, CDR1 is MNHEY and CDR2 SMNVEV (reference sequence). CDR3 length: 16 residues. The CDR3 here is CASSSPGTSGSDEQFF. The DNA for the CDR3 is TGTGCCAGCAGCTCCCCGGGGACTAGCGGGAGTGATGAGCAGTTCTTC.